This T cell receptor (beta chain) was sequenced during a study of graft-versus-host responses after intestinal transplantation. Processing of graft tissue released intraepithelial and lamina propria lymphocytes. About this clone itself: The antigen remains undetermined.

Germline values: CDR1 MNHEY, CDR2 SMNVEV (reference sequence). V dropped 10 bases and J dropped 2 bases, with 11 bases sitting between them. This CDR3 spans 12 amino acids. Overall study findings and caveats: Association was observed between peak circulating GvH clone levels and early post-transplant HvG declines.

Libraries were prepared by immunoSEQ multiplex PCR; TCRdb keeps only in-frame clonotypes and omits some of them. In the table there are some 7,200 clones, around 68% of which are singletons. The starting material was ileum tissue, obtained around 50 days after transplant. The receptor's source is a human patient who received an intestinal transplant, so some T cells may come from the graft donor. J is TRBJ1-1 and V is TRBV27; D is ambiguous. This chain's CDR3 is CAILPGNTEAFF. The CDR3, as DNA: TGTGCCATCCTGCCGGGAAACACTGAAGCTTTCTTT.